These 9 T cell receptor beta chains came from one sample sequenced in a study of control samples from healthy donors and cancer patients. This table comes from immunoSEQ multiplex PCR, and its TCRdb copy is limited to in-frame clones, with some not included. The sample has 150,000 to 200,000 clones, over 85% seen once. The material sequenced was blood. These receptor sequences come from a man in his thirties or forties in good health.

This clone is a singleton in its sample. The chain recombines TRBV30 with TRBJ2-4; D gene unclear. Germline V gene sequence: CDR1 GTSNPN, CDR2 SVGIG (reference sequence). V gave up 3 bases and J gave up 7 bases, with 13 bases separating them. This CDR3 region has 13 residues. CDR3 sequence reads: CAWSLPARNIQYF. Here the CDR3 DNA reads TGTGCCTGGAGCCTTCCTGCTAGGAACATTCAGTACTTC.

The chain's CDR3 is CATSDKGQFNQPQHF. The CDR3 nucleotides are TGTGCCACCAGTGATAAGGGGCAGTTCAATCAGCCCCAGCATTTT. The rearrangement uses TRBV24-1 and TRBJ1-5; maybe TRBD1 (5 bases). V was clipped by 3 bases and J by 3 bases, with 11 bases between them. The germline V gene has CDR1 KGHDR and CDR2 SFDVKD. This CDR3 has 15 amino acids.

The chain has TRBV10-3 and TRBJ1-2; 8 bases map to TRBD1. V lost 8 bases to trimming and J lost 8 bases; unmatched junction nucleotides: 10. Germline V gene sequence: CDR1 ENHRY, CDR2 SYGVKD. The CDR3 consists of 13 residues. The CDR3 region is CAIGTTGEKGYTF. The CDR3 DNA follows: TGTGCCATCGGAACGACAGGGGAAAAGGGCTACACCTTC.

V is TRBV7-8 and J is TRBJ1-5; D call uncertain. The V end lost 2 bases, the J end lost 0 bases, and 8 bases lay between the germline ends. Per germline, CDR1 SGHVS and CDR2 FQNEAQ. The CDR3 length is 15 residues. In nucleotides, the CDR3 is TGTGCCAGCAGCTTATCAGAAAATAGCAATCAGCCCCAGCATTTT. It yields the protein CASSLSENSNQPQHF.

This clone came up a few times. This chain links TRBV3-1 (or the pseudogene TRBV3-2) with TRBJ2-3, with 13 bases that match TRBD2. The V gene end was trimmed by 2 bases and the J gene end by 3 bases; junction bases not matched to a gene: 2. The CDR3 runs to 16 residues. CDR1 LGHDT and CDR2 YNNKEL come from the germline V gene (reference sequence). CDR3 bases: TGTGCCAGCAGCCAAATGGGACTAGCGGGGACAGATACGCAGTATTTT. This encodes CASSQMGLAGTDTQYF.

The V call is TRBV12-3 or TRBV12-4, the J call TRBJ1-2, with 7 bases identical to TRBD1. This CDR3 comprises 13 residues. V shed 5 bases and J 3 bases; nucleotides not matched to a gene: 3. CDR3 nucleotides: TGTGCCAGCAGTCTCGGACAGGACTATGGCTACACCTTC. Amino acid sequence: CASSLGQDYGYTF.

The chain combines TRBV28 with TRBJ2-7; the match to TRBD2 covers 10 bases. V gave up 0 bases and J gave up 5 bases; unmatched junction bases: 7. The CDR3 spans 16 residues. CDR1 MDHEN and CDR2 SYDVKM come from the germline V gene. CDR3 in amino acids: CASSLWASGSYDEQYF. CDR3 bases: TGTGCCAGCAGTTTATGGGCTAGCGGGAGCTATGACGAGCAGTACTTC.

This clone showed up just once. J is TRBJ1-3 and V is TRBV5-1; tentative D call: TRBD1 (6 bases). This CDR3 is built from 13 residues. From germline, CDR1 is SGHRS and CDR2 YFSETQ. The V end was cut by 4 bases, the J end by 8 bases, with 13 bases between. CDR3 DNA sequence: TGCGCCAGCAGCCCCAGGGGTCCAGACACCATATATTTT. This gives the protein CASSPRGPDTIYF. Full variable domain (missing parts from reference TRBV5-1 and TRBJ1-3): KAGVTQTPRYLIKTRGQQVTLSCSPISGHRSVSWYQQTPGQGLQFLFEYFSETQRNKGNFPGRFSGRQFSNSRSEMNVSTLELGDSALYLCASSPRGPDTIYFGEGSWLTVV.

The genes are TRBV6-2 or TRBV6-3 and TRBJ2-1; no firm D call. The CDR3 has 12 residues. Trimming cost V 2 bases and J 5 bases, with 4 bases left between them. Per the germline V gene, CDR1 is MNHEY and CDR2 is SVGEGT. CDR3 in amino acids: CASSYPHNEQFF. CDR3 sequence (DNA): TGTGCCAGCAGTTACCCACACAATGAGCAGTTCTTC.